The clone carrying this TCR beta chain has a handful of counts. Its cognate antigen is unknown. One junction end disagrees with the germline gene, perhaps due to a read error. This CDR3 is built from 12 residues. The germline gives CDR1 MNHEY, CDR2 SMNVEV (reference sequence). These data come from a study of metastatic and nonmetastatic thyroid tumors. Study summary: Repertoire data that came from the blood and tumor or nodule tissue of malignant and benign thyroid patients were compared. General study results and limits: Malignant thyroid tumors reportedly had TCR beta diversity that was significantly higher than in benign nodules, in blood and tumor.

No treatment had been given to any patient before thyroid surgery. TCRdb reprocessed the PCR reads using MiXCR. Among roughly 20,000 clones listed, roughly 36% were seen once. The source of this sequence is a male donor with papillary thyroid cancer or a benign thyroid nodule (not recorded which). Some clones in this sample may be carry-over from other donors' samples. This chain uses TRBV27 with TRBJ1-4; possible D gene TRBD1, 5 bases. The sequenced material came from tumor tissue. CDR3: CASSPGGPIRIF. The CDR3 region has the DNA TGTGCCAGCAGTCCGGGGGGACCGATCAGGATTTTT.